This T cell receptor (beta chain) was identified in a study of OX40 agonist ivuxolimab in advanced cancers. Overall study: Allowance was made for prior anti-PD-1, anti-PD-L1 or anti-CTLA-4 therapy, and about 40% had some. Partial responses were recorded for three patients, including one with hepatocellular carcinoma and two with cutaneous melanoma. The study, taken as a whole, reports: Blood T cells, both CD4+ and CD8+, expanded clonally by week 6 at 0.1 to 3.0 mg/kg.

Points on this clone: Its specificity is unknown.

The CDR3 length is 18 residues. Germline loops: CDR1 MDHEN, CDR2 SYDVKM. The V end lost 8 bases, the J end lost 2 bases, and 27 bases lay between the germline ends. Only in-frame clones appear in the TCRdb table, and some are missing; sequencing was by immunoSEQ multiplex PCR. The table shows approximately 11,000 clones, with more than 75% occurring only once. Sequences were derived from CD4+ or CD8+ T cells sorted from blood, sampled in a trial of the OX40 agonist ivuxolimab. The rearrangement links TRBV28 to TRBJ2-5, with D tentatively TRBD2 (5 bases). The TCR sequence derives from an adult with an advanced solid tumor such as melanoma, head and neck, liver or kidney cancer. CDR3 residues: CASQDPDALGVEQETQYF. The CDR3 DNA is TGTGCCAGCCAGGATCCCGACGCGCTCGGGGTGGAACAAGAGACCCAGTACTTC.